The next 9 T cell receptor beta chains were all read from a single sample in a study of OX40 agonist ivuxolimab in advanced cancers. The protocol was immunoSEQ multiplex PCR, while the TCRdb copy is restricted to in-frame clones and leaves out a portion. In the table there are about 120,000 clones, roughly 95% of which are singletons. Sequences were derived from CD4+ or CD8+ T cells sorted from blood, sampled in a trial of the OX40 agonist ivuxolimab. These TCRs come from an adult with an advanced solid tumor such as melanoma, head and neck, liver or kidney cancer.

The gene calls are TRBV5-1 and TRBJ2-7, with 8 bases identical to TRBD1. The CDR3 is made up of 15 amino acids. Germline CDR1 is SGHRS and CDR2 is YFSETQ. V was pared by 4 bases and J by 2 bases, with 8 bases of the junction left unmatched. The CDR3 is CASSPSDRGTYEQYF. The CDR3 DNA follows: TGCGCCAGCAGCCCAAGCGACAGGGGAACCTACGAGCAGTACTTC.

This chain uses TRBV21-1 with TRBJ1-2; the table names TRBD1, a call not compared with the DNA. TRBV21-1 is described as a pseudogene. The CDR3 sequence is 16 residues long. CDR3 nucleotides: TGTGCCAGCAGCAAAGGGGCAGGGGGCGCGGGGTATGGCTACACCTTC. Residues: CASSKGAGGAGYGYTF.

The chain recombines TRBV7-3 with TRBJ2-2; a weak D match, TRBD1 (6 bases). CDR1 is SGHTA, CDR2 FQGTGA, per germline. V lost 8 bases to trimming and J lost 0 bases, with 10 bases between them. This CDR3 spans 14 amino acids. The CDR3 loop reads CASCRDTNTGELFF. CDR3 DNA sequence: TGTGCCAGCTGCCGGGACACGAACACCGGGGAGCTGTTTTTT.

This clone has a single count. The chain employs TRBV28 and TRBJ1-5, with 8 bases that match TRBD1. With 1 base clipped from V and 4 bases from J, the junction kept 6 bases outside the gene matches. This CDR3 has 16 residues. Looked up from germline, CDR1 is MDHEN and CDR2 is SYDVKM. CDR3 coding DNA: TGTGCCAGCAGTTTATCCGGACAGGGTCCTAATCAGCCCCAGCATTTT. It translates to CASSLSGQGPNQPQHF.

The CDR3 DNA follows: TGTGCCAGCAGCCAAGATCGGGGGGGTGCAACTAATGAAAAACTGTTTTTT. This encodes CASSQDRGGATNEKLFF. The rearrangement joins TRBV14 to TRBJ1-4, with D perhaps TRBD1 (5 bases). The CDR3 is 17 residues long. Trimming removed 0 bases from V and 0 bases from J, with 11 bases in between. Germline V CDR1 and CDR2: SGHDN, FVKESK.

V gene TRBV18 combines with J gene TRBJ1-1; tentatively, D is TRBD1 (5 bases). CDR1 is KGHSH and CDR2 is LQKENI in the germline V gene. CDR3 length: 14 amino acids. Trimming stripped 2 bases from V and 1 base from J, with 8 bases between. The CDR3 reads CASSPAGENTEAFF. The CDR3 bases are TGTGCCAGCTCACCAGCGGGGGAGAACACTGAAGCTTTCTTT.

This chain uses TRBV10-2 with TRBJ2-7; 7 bases map to TRBD2. Germline-derived CDR1 and CDR2 are WSHSY and SAAADI. This CDR3 comprises 14 residues. V was clipped by 7 bases and J by 0 bases; unmatched bases: 6. In DNA, the CDR3 is TGCGCCAGCAACTTAGCGGGTAGCTCCTACGAGCAGTACTTC. Its protein is CASNLAGSSYEQYF.

The rearrangement links TRBV15 to TRBJ1-5; D gene unclear. From germline, CDR1 is LNHNV and CDR2 YYDKDF (reference sequence). The CDR3 is made up of 14 amino acids. V was pared by 5 bases and J by 1 base, with 9 bases between. The CDR3 reads CATSPDRSNQPQHF. CDR3 DNA sequence: TGTGCCACCAGCCCCGACCGCAGCAATCAGCCCCAGCATTTT.

The V gene is TRBV5-4, the J gene TRBJ1-1; D is possibly TRBD1 (6 bases). Germline-derived CDR1 and CDR2 are SGHNT and YYREEE (reference sequence). The CDR3 extends over 13 amino acids. The V and J ends lost 8 bases and 0 bases respectively, with 11 bases between them. The chain's CDR3 is CASIGTLNTEAFF. CDR3 nucleotide sequence: TGTGCCAGTATTGGGACATTGAACACTGAAGCTTTCTTT.